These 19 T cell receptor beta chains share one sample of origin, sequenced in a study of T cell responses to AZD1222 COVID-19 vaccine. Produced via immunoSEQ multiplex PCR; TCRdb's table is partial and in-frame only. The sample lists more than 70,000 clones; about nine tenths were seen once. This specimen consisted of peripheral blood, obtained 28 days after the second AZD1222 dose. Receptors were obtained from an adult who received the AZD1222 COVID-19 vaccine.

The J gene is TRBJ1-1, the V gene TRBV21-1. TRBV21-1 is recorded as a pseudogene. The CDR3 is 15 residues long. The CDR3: CASSKRKVGGTEAFF. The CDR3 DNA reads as TGTGCCAGCAGCAAACGGAAGGTCGGTGGCACTGAAGCTTTCTTT.

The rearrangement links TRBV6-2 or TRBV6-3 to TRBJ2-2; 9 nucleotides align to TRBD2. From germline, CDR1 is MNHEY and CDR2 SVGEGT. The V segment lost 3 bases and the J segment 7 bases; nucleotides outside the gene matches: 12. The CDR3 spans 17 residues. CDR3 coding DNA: TGTGCCAGCAGTTATCGACTTGCGGGGGGGCCTGGCGGGGAGCTGTTTTTT. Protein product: CASSYRLAGGPGGELFF.

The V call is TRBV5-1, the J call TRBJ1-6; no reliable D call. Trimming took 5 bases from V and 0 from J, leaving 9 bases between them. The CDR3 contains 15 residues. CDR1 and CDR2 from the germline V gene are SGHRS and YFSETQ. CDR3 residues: CASRQQSSYNSPLHF. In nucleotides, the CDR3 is TGCGCCAGCAGACAGCAGAGCTCCTATAATTCACCCCTCCACTTT.

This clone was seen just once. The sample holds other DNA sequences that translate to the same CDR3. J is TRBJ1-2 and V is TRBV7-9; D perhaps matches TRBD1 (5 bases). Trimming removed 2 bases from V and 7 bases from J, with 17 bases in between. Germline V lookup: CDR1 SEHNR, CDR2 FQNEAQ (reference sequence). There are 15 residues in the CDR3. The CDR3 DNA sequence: TGTGCCAGCAGCTTAACGGGTGGGGCGGGTGGTGGCTACACCTTC. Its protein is CASSLTGGAGGGYTF.

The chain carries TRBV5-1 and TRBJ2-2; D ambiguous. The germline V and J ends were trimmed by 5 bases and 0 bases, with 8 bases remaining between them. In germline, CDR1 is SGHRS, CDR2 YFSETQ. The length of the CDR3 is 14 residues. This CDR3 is CASRGSANTGELFF. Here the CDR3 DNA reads TGCGCCAGCAGGGGCTCCGCGAACACCGGGGAGCTGTTTTTT.

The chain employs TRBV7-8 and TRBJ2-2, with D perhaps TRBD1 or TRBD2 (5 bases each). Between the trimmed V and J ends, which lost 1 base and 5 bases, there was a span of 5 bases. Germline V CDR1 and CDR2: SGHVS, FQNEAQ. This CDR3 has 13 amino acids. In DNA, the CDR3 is TGTGCCAGCAGCTTAGGGGGGACCGGGGAGCTGTTTTTT. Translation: CASSLGGTGELFF.

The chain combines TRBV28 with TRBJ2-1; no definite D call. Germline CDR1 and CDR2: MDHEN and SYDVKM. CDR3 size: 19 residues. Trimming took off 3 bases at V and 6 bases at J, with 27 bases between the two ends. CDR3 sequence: CASSLGIRPSFKFSNEQFF. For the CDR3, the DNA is TGTGCCAGCAGTTTGGGAATAAGGCCATCCTTCAAATTTTCCAATGAGCAGTTCTTC.

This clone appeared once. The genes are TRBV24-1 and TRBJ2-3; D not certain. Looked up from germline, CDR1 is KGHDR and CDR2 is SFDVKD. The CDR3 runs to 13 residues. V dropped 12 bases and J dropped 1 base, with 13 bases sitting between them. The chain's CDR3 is CAVGNTGTDTQYF. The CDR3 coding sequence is TGTGCCGTAGGGAATACGGGCACAGATACGCAGTATTTT.

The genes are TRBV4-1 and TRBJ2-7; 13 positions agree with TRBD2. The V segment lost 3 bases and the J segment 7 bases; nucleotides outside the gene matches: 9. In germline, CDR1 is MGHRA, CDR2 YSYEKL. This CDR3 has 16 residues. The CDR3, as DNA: TGCGCCAGCAGCCACCTCGGACTAGCGGGAGAAGGGGAGCAGTACTTC. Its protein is CASSHLGLAGEGEQYF.

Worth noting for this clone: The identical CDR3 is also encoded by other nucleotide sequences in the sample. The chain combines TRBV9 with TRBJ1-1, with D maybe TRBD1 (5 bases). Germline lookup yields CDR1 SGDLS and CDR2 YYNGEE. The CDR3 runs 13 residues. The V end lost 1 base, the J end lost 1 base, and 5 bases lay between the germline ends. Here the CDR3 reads CASSVQGNTEAFF. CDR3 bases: TGTGCCAGCAGCGTACAGGGGAACACTGAAGCTTTCTTT.

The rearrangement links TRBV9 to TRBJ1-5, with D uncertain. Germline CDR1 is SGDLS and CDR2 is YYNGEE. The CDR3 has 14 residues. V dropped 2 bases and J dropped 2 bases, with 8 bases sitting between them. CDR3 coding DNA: TGTGCCAGCAGCGTCCCCCTTGGCAATCAGCCCCAGCATTTT. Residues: CASSVPLGNQPQHF.

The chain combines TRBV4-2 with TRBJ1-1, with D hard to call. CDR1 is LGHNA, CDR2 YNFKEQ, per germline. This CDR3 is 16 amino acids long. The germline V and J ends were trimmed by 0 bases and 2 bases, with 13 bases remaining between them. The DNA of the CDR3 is TGTGCCAGCAGCCAAGATTCAGAACCGTTCAACACTGAAGCTTTCTTT. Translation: CASSQDSEPFNTEAFF.

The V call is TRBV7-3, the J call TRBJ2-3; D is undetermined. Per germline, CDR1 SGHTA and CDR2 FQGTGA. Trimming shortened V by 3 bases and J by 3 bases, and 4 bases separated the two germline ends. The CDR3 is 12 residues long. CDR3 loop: CASSFLTDTQYF. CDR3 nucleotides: TGTGCCAGCAGCTTCCTTACAGATACGCAGTATTTT.

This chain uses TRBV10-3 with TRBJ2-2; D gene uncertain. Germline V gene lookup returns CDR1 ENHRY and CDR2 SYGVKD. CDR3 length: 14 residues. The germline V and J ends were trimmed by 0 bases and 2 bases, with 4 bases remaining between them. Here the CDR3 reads CAISESVNTGELFF. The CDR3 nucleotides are TGTGCCATCAGTGAGTCGGTAAACACCGGGGAGCTGTTTTTT.

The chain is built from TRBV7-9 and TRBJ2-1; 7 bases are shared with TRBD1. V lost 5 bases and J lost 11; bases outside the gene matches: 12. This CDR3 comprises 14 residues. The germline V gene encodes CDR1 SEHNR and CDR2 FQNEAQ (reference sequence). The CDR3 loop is CASSDDRVRSQQFF. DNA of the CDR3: TGTGCCAGCAGCGACGACAGGGTTCGCTCTCAGCAGTTCTTC.

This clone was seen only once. The CDR3 reads CATGTRSINEKLFF. Written as DNA, the CDR3 is TGTGCCACGGGGACAAGGAGCATAAATGAAAAACTGTTTTTT. This chain links TRBV6-5 with TRBJ1-4, with a weak D call TRBD1 (6 bases). CDR1 is MNHEY, CDR2 SVGAGI, per germline. The CDR3 extends over 14 amino acids. V was cut by 10 bases and J by 5 bases, with 17 bases left in between.

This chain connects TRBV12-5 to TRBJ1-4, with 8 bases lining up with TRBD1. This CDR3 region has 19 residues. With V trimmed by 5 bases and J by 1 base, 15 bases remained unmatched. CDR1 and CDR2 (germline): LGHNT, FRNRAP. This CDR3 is CASGPKEGQGGRTNEKLFF. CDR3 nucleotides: TGTGCTAGTGGTCCCAAGGAAGGACAGGGAGGTCGAACTAATGAAAAACTGTTTTTT.

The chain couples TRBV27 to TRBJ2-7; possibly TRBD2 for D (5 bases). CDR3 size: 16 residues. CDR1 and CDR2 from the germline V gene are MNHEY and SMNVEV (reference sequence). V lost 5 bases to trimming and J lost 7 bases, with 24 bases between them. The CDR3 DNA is TGTGCCAGCAGTACGATACCCTCTGCTAGCCCTCAAGAGCAGTACTTC. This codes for CASSTIPSASPQEQYF.

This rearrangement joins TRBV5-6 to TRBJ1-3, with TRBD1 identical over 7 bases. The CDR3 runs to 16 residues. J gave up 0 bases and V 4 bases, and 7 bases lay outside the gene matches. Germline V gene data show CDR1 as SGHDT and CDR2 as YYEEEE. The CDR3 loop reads CASSPQTGFSGNTIYF. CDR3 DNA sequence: TGTGCCAGCAGCCCTCAGACAGGGTTCTCTGGAAACACCATATATTTT. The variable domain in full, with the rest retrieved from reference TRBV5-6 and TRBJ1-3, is DAGVTQSPTHLIKTRGQQVTLRCSPKSGHDTVSWYQQALGQGPQFIFQYYEEEERQRGNFPDRFSGHQFPNYSSELNVNALLLGDSALYLCASSPQTGFSGNTIYFGEGSWLTVV.